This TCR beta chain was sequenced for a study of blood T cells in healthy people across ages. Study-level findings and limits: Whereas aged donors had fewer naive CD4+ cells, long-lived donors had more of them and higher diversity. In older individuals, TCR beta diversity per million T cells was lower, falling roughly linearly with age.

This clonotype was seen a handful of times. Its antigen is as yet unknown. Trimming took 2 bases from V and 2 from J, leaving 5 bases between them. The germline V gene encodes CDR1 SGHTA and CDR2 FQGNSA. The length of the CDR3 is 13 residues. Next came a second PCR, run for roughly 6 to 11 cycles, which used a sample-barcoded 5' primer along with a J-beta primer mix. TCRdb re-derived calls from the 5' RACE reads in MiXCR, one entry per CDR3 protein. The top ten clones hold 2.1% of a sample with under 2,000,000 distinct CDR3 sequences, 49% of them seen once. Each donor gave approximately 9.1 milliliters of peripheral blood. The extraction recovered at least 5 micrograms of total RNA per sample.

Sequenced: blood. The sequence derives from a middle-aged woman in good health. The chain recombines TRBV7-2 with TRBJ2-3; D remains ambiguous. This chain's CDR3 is CASSLLYTDTQYF. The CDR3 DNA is TGTGCCAGCAGCTTACTTTACACAGATACGCAGTATTTT.